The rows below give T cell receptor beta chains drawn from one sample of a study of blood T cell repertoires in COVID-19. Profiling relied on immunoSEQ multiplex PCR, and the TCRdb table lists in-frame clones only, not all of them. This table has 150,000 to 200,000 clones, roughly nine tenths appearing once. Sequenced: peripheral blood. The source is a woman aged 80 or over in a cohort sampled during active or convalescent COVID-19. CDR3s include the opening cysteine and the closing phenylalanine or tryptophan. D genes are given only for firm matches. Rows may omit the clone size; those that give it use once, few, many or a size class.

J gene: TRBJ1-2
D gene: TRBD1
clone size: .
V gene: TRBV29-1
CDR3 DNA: TGCAGCGTCCCAGACAGGGGGCAGAACTATGGCTACACCTTC
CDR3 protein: CSVPDRGQNYGYTF

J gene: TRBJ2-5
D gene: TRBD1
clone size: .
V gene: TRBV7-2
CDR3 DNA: TGTGCCAGCAGCAACCCGGACAGGCAAGAGACCCAGTACTTC
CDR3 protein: CASSNPDRQETQYF

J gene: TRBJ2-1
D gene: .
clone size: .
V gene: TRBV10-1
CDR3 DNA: TGCGCCAGCAGTGAGTCTTCGGGAGCGAACAATGAGCAGTTCTTC
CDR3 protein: CASSESSGANNEQFF

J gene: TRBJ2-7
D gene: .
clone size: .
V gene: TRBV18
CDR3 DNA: TGTGCCAGCTCACCACCGGCGACAGTCTACGAGCAGTACTTC
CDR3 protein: CASSPPATVYEQYF

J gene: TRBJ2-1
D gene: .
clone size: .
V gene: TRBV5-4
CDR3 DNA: TGTGCCAGCAGCTTGGATGGCACCTACAATGAGCAGTTCTTC
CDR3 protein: CASSLDGTYNEQFF

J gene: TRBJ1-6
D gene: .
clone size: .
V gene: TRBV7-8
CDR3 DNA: TGTGCCAGCAGCTTTGAGACAGGCGCTAATTCACCCCTCCACTTT
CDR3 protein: CASSFETGANSPLHF

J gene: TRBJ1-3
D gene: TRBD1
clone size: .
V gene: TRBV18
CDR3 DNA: TGTGCCAGCTCAGGGACAGGCTCTGGAAACACCATATATTTT
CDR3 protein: CASSGTGSGNTIYF

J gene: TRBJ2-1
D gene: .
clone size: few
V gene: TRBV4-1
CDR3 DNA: TGCGCCAGCAGCCGCGACCTCCAGGGGTTCGATGAGCAGTTCTTC
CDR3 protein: CASSRDLQGFDEQFF

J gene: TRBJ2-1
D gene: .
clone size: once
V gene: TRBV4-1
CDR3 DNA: TGCGCCAGCAGCCAAGACTGGCTGGCGGCAAATACCCCATACAATGAGCAGTTCTTC
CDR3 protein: CASSQDWLAANTPYNEQFF

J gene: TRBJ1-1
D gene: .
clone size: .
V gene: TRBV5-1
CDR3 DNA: TGCGCCAGCAGCTTGGGCAGAAACACTGAAGCTTTCTTT
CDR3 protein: CASSLGRNTEAFF

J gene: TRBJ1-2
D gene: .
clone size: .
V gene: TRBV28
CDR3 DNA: TGTGCCAGCAGTTTTGGAGATAACTATGGCTACACCTTC
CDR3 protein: CASSFGDNYGYTF

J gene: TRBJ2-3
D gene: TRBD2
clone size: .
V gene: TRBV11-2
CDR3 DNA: TGTGCCAGCAGCTTATCTTCCTTCGTGGGCGGGAGAACAGATACGCAGTATTTT
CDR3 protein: CASSLSSFVGGRTDTQYF

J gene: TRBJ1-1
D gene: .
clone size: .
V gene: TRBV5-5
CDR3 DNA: TGTGCCAGCAGCACCACAGGGAACACTGAAGCTTTCTTT
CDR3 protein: CASSTTGNTEAFF

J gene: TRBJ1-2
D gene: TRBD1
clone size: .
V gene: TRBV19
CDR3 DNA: TGTGCCAGTAGTTACCGGACAGGGCTTAACTATGGCTACACCTTC
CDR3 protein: CASSYRTGLNYGYTF

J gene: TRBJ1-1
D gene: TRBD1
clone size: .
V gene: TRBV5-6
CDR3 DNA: TGTGCCAGCAGCTTGTGGACAGGGGTGGTAACTGAAGCTTTCTTT
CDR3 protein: CASSLWTGVVTEAFF

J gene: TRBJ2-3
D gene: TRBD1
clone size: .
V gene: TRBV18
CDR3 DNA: TGTGCCAGCTCACCCCGGACAGGGGGCACAGATACGCAGTATTTT
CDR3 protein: CASSPRTGGTDTQYF

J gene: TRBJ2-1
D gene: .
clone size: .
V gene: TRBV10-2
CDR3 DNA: TGCGCCAGCAGTGAGTCGGGGGGATACAATGAGCAGTTCTTC
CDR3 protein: CASSESGGYNEQFF

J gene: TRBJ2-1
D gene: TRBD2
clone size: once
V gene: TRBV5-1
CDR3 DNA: TGCGCCAGCAGCTTGTTCAGTCGCGGGAGTTACCAAACCAATGAGCAGTTCTTC
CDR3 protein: CASSLFSRGSYQTNEQFF

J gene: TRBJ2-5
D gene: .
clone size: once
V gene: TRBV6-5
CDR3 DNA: TGTGCCAGCAGTTATGGTACAGACCAAGAGACCCAGTACTTC
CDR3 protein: CASSYGTDQETQYF

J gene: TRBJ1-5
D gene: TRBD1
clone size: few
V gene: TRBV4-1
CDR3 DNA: TGCGCCAGCAGCCAAGCCGGGACAGGGGCCGGTCAGCCCCAGCATTTT
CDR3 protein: CASSQAGTGAGQPQHF

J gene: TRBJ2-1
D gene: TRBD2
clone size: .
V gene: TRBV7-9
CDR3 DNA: TGTGCCAGCAGCTTATTGGGCGTAGCGGGGGGCTATAATGAGCAGTTCTTC
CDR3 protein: CASSLLGVAGGYNEQFF

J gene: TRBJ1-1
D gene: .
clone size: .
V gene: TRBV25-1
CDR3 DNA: TGTGCCAGCAGTGTGGGGGGACTTATGAACACTGAAGCTTTCTTT
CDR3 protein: CASSVGGLMNTEAFF

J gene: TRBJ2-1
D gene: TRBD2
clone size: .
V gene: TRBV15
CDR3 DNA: TGTGCCACCAGCACCCCGGGACTAGCGGGACTCCTCTCCTACAATGAGCAGTTCTTC
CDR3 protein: CATSTPGLAGLLSYNEQFF

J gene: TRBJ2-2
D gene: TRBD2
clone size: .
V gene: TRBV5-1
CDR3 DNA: TGCGCCAGCAGCTTGCTAGCGGGAGCCGGGGAGCTGTTTTTT
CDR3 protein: CASSLLAGAGELFF

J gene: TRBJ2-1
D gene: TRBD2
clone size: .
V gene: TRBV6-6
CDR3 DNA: TGTGCCAGCAGTCTCCCACGGGGACTAGCGGGCCCATTCTCCTACAATGAGCAGTTCTTC
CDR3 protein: CASSLPRGLAGPFSYNEQFF

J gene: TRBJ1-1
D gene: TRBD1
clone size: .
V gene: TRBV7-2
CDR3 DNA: TGTGCCAGTGGGGACAGGAACACTGAAGCTTTCTTT
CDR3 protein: CASGDRNTEAFF

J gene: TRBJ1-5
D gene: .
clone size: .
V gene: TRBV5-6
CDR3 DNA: TGTGCCAGCAGCCGGGGGGGTTTACGGCCCGGCAATCAGCCCCAGCATTTT
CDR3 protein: CASSRGGLRPGNQPQHF

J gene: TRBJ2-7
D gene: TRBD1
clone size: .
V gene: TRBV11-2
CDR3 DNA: TGTGCCAGCAGCTTAGGACCCCCGCAGGGGGCGCGGTACTACGAGCAGTACTTC
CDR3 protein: CASSLGPPQGARYYEQYF

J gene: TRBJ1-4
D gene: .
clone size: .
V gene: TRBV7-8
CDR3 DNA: TGTGCCAGCAGCTTAACCTCCCCTCGCGGGGATCTCACTAATGAAAAACTGTTTTTT
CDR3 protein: CASSLTSPRGDLTNEKLFF

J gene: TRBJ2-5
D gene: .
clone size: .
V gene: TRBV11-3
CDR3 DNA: TGTGCCAGCAGCCCTCTTTGGGCGGTGACTACCAAAGAGACCCAGTACTTC
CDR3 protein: CASSPLWAVTTKETQYF

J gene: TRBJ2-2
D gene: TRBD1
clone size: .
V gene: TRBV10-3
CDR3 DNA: TGTGCCATCAGACAGGGGGTCAGCACCGGGGAGCTGTTTTTT
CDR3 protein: CAIRQGVSTGELFF

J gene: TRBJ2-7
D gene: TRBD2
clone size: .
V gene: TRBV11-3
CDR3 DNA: TGTGCCAGCAGCCAACTATTCGGACTAGCGGGTTTATTCTACGAGCAGTACTTC
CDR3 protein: CASSQLFGLAGLFYEQYF

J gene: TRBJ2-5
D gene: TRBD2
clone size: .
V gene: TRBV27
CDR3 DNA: TGTGCCAGCACTTCCAGAAGGGCTAGCGGGGGAACCCAAGAGACCCAGTACTTC
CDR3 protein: CASTSRRASGGTQETQYF

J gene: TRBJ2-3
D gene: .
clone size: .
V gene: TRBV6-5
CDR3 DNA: TGTGCCAGCAAACGGGACTCCTCAGATACGCAGTATTTT
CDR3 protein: CASKRDSSDTQYF

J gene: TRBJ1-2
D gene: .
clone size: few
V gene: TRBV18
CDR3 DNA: TGTGCCAGCTCAGCCCGGGACACTGACTATGGCTACACCTTC
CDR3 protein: CASSARDTDYGYTF

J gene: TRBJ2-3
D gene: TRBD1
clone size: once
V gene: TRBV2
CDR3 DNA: TGTGCCAGCAGCGTAGACAGGGGAAGCACAGATACGCAGTATTTT
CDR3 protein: CASSVDRGSTDTQYF

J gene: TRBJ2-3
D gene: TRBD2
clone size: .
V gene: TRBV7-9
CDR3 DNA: TGTGCCAGCAGCTCCGGGCGCCGGGGGGGTACAGATACGCAGTATTTT
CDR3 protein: CASSSGRRGGTDTQYF

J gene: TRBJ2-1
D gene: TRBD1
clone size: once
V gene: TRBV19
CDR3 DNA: TGTGCCAGTAAAAACCTCATGACAGGGGGGTACAATGAGCAGTTCTTC
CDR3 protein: CASKNLMTGGYNEQFF

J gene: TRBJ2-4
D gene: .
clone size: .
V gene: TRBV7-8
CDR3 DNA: TGTGCCAGCAGCCATGACAGGACAGCCAAAAACATTCAGTACTTC
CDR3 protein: CASSHDRTAKNIQYF

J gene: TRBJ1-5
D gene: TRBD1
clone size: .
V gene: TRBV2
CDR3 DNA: TGTGCCAGCACCCTAGGGACAGGCGCACTTCAGCCCCAGCATTTT
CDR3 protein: CASTLGTGALQPQHF

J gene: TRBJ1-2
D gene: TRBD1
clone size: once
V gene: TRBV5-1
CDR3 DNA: TGCGCCAGCAGCTTCTCCGGGACAGGGGAAGGCTACACCTTC
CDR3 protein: CASSFSGTGEGYTF

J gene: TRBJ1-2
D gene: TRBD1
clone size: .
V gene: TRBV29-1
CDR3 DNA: TGCAGCGTTGAAATCGACAGGGACTATGGCTACACCTTC
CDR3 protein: CSVEIDRDYGYTF

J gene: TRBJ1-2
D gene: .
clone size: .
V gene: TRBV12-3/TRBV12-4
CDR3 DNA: TGTGCCAGCAGTCCGGGACTGATCAATGGCTACACCTTC
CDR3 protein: CASSPGLINGYTF

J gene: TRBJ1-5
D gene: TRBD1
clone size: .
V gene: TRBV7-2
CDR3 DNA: TGTGCCAGCAGCTTAGTTCGGTCAGGGGGTCAGCCCCAGCATTTT
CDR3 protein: CASSLVRSGGQPQHF

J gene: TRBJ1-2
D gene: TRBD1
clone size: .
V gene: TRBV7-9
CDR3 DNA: TGTGCCAGCAGCTTACAGGGGGCGGATGGCTACACCTTC
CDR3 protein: CASSLQGADGYTF

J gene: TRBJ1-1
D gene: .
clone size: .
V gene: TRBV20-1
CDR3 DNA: TGCAGTGCTAGTTACGGCAGGCTCGCTGAAGCTTTCTTT
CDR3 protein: CSASYGRLAEAFF